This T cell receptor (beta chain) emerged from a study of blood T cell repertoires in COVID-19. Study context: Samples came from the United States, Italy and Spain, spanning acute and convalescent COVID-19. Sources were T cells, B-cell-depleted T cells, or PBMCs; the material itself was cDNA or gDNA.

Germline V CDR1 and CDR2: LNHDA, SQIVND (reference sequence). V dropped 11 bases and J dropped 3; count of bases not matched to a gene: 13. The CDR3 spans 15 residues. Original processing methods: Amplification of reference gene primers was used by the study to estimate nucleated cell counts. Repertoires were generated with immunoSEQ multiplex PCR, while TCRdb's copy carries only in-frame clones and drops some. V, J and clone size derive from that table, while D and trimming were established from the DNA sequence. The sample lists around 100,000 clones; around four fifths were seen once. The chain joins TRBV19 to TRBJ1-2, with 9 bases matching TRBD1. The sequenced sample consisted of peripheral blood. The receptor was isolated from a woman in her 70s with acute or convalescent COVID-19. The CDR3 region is CAVKRTGDLDYGYTF. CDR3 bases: TGTGCCGTCAAGAGGACAGGGGACTTGGACTATGGCTACACCTTC.